Below are 3 T cell receptor beta chains sequenced from a single sample in a study of beta chain features in type 1 diabetes. Expressed TCRB transcripts were sequenced, since all the RNA that had been isolated was reverse transcribed. Libraries were prepared by immunoSEQ multiplex PCR; TCRdb keeps only in-frame clonotypes and omits some of them. Found here are under 450,000 clones, around 13% of them singletons; the top ten hold roughly 0.038%. Sequenced: naive CD4+ T cells from blood. These receptors were obtained from a man aged 30-40 years in good health.

V is TRBV25-1 and J is TRBJ1-4; D remains unclear. Germline CDR1 and CDR2: MGHDK and SYGVNS. V lost 1 base and J 5 bases, leaving 8 bases between the germline ends. This CDR3 has 14 amino acids. The CDR3 DNA follows: TGTGCCAGCAGTGAATTGAGACGGAATGAAAAACTGTTTTTT. Its translation: CASSELRRNEKLFF. Based on the CDR3 plus reference TRBV25-1 and TRBJ1-4, the full variable domain is EADIYQTPRYLVIGTGKKITLECSQTMGHDKMYWYQQDPGMELHLIHYSYGVNSTEKGDLSSESTVSRIRTEHFPLTLESARPSHTSQYLCASSELRRNEKLFFGSGTQLSVL.

In its sample, this clone was seen a few times. The CDR3 spells CASSLVSQSQPQHF. For the CDR3, the DNA is TGTGCCAGCAGCTTAGTAAGCCAATCGCAGCCCCAGCATTTT. The chain employs TRBV7-2 and TRBJ1-5; D remains unclear. CDR3 length: 14 amino acids. From germline, CDR1 is SGHTA and CDR2 FQGNSA. V dropped 1 base and J dropped 7 bases, with 11 bases sitting between them.

This clone was observed a handful of times. This chain connects TRBV15 to TRBJ2-1, with 9 bases aligning to TRBD2. Germline CDR1 reads LNHNV; CDR2 reads YYDKDF (reference sequence). J gave up 0 bases and V 9 bases, and 3 bases lay outside the gene matches. The CDR3 runs to 14 residues. CDR3 residues: CATGSGSSYNEQFF. CDR3 coding DNA: TGTGCCACGGGTAGCGGGAGCTCCTACAATGAGCAGTTCTTC.